One TCR beta chain is described in this entry. Its antigen is still unknown. This record comes from a study of T cell responses to AZD1222 COVID-19 vaccine. Study-level results: Only after the peak T cell response were repertoires sampled. Following two doses of AZD1222, Spike-specific TCR breadth and depth rose. Nearly half of spike-specific TCRs reportedly target variant regions that are unmutated in the B.1.351 and B.1.1.7 variants. White British ancestry dominated among donors, who included more females, and clonal diversity was possibly underestimated.

This CDR3 region has 13 residues. The germline gives CDR1 GTSNPN, CDR2 SVGIG (reference sequence). Trimming cost V 0 bases and J 2 bases, with 7 bases left between them. Clones were sequenced by immunoSEQ multiplex PCR, and TCRdb holds only the in-frame ones, with some missing. Of around 100,000 clones detected, roughly nine tenths appear once; the ten largest clones hold 1% to 1.5%. This chain uses TRBV30 with TRBJ1-2; no clear D. Material: peripheral blood, obtained on day 0 of AZD1222 vaccination. The TCR originated in an adult in good health. CDR3 residues: CAWSVTGNYGYTF. CDR3 nucleotide sequence: TGTGCCTGGAGTGTAACGGGCAACTATGGCTACACCTTC. The whole variable domain, filled in from reference TRBV30 and TRBJ1-2, reads SQTIHQWPATLVQPVGSPLSLECTVEGTSNPNLYWYRQAAGRGLQLLFYSVGIGQISSEVPQNLSASRPQDRQFILSSKKLLLSDSGFYLCAWSVTGNYGYTFGSGTRLTVV.